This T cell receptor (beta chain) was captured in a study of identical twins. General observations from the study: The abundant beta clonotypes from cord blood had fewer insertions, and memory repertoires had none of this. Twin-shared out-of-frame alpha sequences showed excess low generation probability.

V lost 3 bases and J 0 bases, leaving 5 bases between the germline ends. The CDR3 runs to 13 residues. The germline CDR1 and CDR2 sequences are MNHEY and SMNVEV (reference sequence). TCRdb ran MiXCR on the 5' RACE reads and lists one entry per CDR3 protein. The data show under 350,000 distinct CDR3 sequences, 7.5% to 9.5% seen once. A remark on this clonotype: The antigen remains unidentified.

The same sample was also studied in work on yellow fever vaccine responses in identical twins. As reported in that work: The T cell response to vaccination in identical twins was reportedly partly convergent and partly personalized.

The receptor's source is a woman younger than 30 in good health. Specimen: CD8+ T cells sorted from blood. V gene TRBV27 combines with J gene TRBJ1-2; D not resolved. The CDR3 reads CASSFFPNYGYTF. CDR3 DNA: TGTGCCAGCAGTTTTTTTCCTAACTATGGCTACACCTTC.